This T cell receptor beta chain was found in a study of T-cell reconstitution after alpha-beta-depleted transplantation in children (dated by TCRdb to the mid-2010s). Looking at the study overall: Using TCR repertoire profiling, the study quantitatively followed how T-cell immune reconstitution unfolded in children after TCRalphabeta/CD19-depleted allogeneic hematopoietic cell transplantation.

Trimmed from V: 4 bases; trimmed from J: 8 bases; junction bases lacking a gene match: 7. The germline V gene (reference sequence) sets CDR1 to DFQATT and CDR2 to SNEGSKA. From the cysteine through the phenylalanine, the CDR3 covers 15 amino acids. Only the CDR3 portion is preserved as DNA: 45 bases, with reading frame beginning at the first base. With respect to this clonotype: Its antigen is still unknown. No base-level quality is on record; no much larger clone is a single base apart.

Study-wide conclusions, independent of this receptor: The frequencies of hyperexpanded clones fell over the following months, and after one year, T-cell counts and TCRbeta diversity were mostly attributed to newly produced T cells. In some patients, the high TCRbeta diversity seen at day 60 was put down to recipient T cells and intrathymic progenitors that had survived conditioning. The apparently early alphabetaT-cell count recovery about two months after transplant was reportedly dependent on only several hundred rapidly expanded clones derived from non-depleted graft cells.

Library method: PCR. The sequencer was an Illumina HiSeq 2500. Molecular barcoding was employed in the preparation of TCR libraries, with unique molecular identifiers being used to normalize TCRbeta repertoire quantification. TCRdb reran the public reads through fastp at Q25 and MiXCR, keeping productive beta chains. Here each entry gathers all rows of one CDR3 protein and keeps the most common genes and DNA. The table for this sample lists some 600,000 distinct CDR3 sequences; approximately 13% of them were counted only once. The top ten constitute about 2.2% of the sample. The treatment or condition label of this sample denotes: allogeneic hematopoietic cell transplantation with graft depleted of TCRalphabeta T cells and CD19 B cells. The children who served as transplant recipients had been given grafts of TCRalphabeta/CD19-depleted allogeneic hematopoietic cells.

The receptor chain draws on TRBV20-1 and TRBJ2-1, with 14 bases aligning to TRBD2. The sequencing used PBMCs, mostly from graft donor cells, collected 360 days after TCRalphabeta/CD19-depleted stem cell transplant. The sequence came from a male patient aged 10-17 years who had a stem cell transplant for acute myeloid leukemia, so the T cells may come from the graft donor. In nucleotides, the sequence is TGCAGTGCTACCGAGGGACTAGCGGGAGCGGATGAGCAGTTCTTC. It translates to CSATEGLAGADEQFF.